This T cell receptor (beta chain) derives from a study of blood T cell repertoires in COVID-19. Study overall: In each case, the material was cDNA or gDNA derived from T cells, B-cell-depleted T cells, or PBMCs.

Source study methods: Estimation of nucleated cell counts relied on the amplification of reference gene primers. Repertoires were generated with immunoSEQ multiplex PCR, while TCRdb's copy carries only in-frame clones and drops some. The V and J calls and clone size are taken from that table; D and trimming were inferred from the DNA. The table records roughly 260,000 clones, almost 90% of them present only once. Sequenced material: peripheral blood. The clonotype was recovered from a woman aged 25 to 39 with COVID-19, enrolled during active disease.

CDR3 protein: CASSLGQGRHEQYF. DNA for the CDR3: TGTGCCAGCAGCTTGGGACAGGGAAGGCACGAGCAGTACTTC. The chain carries TRBV11-3 and TRBJ2-7, with TRBD1 identical over 9 bases. The CDR3 is 14 amino acids. Germline lookup yields CDR1 SGHNT and CDR2 YENEEA. V lost 3 bases to trimming and J lost 5 bases; unmatched junction nucleotides: 5. Complete variable domain (other parts from reference TRBV11-3 and TRBJ2-7): EAGVVQSPRYKIIEKKQPVAFWCNPISGHNTLYWYLQNLGQGPELLIRYENEEAVDDSQLPKDRFSAERLKGVDSTLKIQPAELGDSAVYLCASSLGQGRHEQYFGPGTRLTVT.